A single sample is the source of the 6 T cell receptor beta chains below, sequenced in a study of blood T cell repertoires in COVID-19. Some clones are missing from TCRdb's copy, which holds only in-frame ones; the method was immunoSEQ multiplex PCR. This table has over 90,000 clones, around nine tenths appearing once. Sequenced sample: peripheral blood. These receptors were obtained from a man in his fifties or sixties in a cohort sampled during active COVID-19.

This rearrangement joins TRBV11-2 to TRBJ2-5; TRBD2 matches 13 bases. Germline assignment: CDR1 SGHAT and CDR2 FQNNGV. The CDR3 loop spans 19 amino acids. With V trimmed by 5 bases and J by 5 bases, 17 bases remained unmatched. The CDR3 is CASSPRRQTLAGGLETQYF. The CDR3 region has the DNA TGTGCCAGCAGCCCCCGGCGACAAACACTAGCGGGGGGGCTGGAGACCCAGTACTTC.

The genes are TRBV7-6 and TRBJ2-7; weak D call: TRBD2 (6 bases). The CDR3 is 14 residues long. Germline-derived CDR1 and CDR2 are SGHVS and FNYEAQ. The V end was cut by 5 bases, the J end by 3 bases, with 14 bases between. The chain's CDR3 is CASSPGAGYYEQYF. The CDR3 bases are TGTGCCAGCAGCCCTGGGGCGGGGTACTACGAGCAGTACTTC. The entire variable domain, with the rest obtained from reference TRBV7-6 and TRBJ2-7, is as follows: GAGVSQSPRYKVTKRGQDVALRCDPISGHVSLYWYRQALGQGPEFLTYFNYEAQQDKSGLPNDRFSAERPEGSISTLTIQRTEQRDSAMYRCASSPGAGYYEQYFGPGTRLTVT.

The genes are TRBV5-8 and TRBJ1-1, with TRBD1 identical over 9 bases. The CDR3 sequence is 15 residues long. The V gene's germline CDR1 is SGHTS and CDR2 YDEGEE. The ends lost 10 bases at V and 1 base at J; junction bases unmatched: 11. CDR3 DNA sequence: TGTGCCTCGGGACAGGGTGTCCTCTCGAACACTGAAGCTTTCTTT. This sequence encodes CASGQGVLSNTEAFF.

This chain joins TRBV6-5 and TRBJ2-5, with 8 bases matching TRBD2. Germline trimming cut 4 bases from V and 4 bases from J; bases unmatched to any gene: 5. CDR1 MNHEY and CDR2 SVGAGI come from the germline V gene. This CDR3 has 14 residues. The CDR3, as DNA: TGTGCCAGCAGTTCCAGCGGGGGAAGAGAGACCCAGTACTTC. Translation: CASSSSGGRETQYF.

V gene TRBV28 combines with J gene TRBJ1-5; 10 bases fit TRBD1. The CDR3 is 15 residues long. The germline CDR1 and CDR2 sequences are MDHEN and SYDVKM. Trimming took 5 bases from V and 6 from J; bases not matched to a gene: 7. The CDR3 region is CASSIRTGGLQPQHF. CDR3 nucleotides: TGTGCCAGCAGTATCCGGACAGGGGGGCTTCAGCCCCAGCATTTT.

Concerning this clone itself: One end of the junction varies from germline; a read error may be responsible. The same CDR3 can be traced to other DNA sequences in this sample. The rearrangement uses TRBV5-4 and TRBJ1-3; a possible D gene is TRBD1 (5 bases). This CDR3 has 14 amino acids. CDR1 SGHNT and CDR2 YYREEE come from the germline V gene (reference sequence). CDR3 sequence: CASSSRTRGNTIYF. The CDR3, as DNA: TGTGCCAGCAGCTCCAGGACACGTGGAAACACCATATATTTC.